The entry that follows covers one T cell receptor beta chain sequence. The data were taken from a study of cytomegalovirus exposure and HLA in healthy donors. This table comes from immunoSEQ multiplex PCR, and its TCRdb copy is limited to in-frame clones, with some not included. The table lists roughly 180,000 clones, around nine tenths of them singletons, with 6% to 8% in the top ten. The sequence was collected from a man aged 25 to 45 in good health and CMV-seropositive. The sample was PBMCs.

The CDR3 protein is CASSPAGRSYNEQFF. CDR3 in DNA: TGTGCCAGCAGCCCAGCGGGCCGGTCCTACAATGAGCAGTTCTTC. This chain connects TRBV7-3 to TRBJ2-1, with D possibly being TRBD2 (6 bases). CDR1 and CDR2 from the germline V gene are SGHTA and FQGTGA. The CDR3 is 15 residues long. The V end lost 5 bases, the J end lost 1 base, and 12 bases lay between the germline ends.